This entry lists 27 T cell receptor beta chains sequenced from one sample in a study of lymphopenia after photon versus proton radiotherapy. Method: immunoSEQ multiplex PCR; TCRdb's copy keeps in-frame clones and lacks some. The sample holds about 3,800 clones, approximately 74% seen once. The input for sequencing was peripheral blood, taken from a patient treated with proton-based radiotherapy. These TCRs come from a man aged 80 or over with esophageal cancer.

The J gene is TRBJ1-3, the V gene TRBV28; D is undetermined. Germline values: CDR1 MDHEN, CDR2 SYDVKM. The CDR3 loop spans 13 amino acids. Trimming removed 7 bases from V and 6 bases from J, with 13 bases in between. This chain's CDR3 is CASITPSANTIYF. CDR3 nucleotides: TGTGCCAGCATCACCCCAAGCGCAAACACCATATATTTT.

The chain uses TRBV4-3 and TRBJ1-6, with 9 bases lining up with TRBD1. Germline CDR1 and CDR2: LGHNA and YSLEER. This CDR3 has 16 residues. Trimming removed 0 bases from V and 6 bases from J; junction bases left unmatched: 3. The CDR3 is CASSQDPDRGNSPLHF. CDR3 bases: TGCGCCAGCAGCCAAGATCCGGACAGGGGTAATTCACCCCTCCACTTT.

This chain uses TRBV10-3 with TRBJ1-1; D not resolved. The length of the CDR3 is 13 residues. V dropped 11 bases and J dropped 4 bases, with 17 bases sitting between them. Germline V gives CDR1 ENHRY, CDR2 SYGVKD. DNA of the CDR3: TGTGCCGGAAAGTCCGGGCCTAGCACTGAAGCTTTCTTT. Amino acid sequence: CAGKSGPSTEAFF.

V is TRBV12-5 and J is TRBJ2-5; TRBD1 agrees at 10 bases. The J call may be in error: the DNA end matches TRBJ2-7 better. The CDR3 totals 17 residues. Germline CDR1 and CDR2: LGHNT and FRNRAP. CDR3: CASGLVITDRGHNEQYF. The CDR3 DNA sequence: TGTGCTAGTGGTTTGGTTATAACCGACAGGGGGCACAACGAGCAGTACTTC.

The chain recombines TRBV9 with TRBJ2-7; 12 positions agree with TRBD2. The V gene end was trimmed by 2 bases and the J gene end by 4 bases; junction bases not matched to a gene: 4. This CDR3 has 15 amino acids. Germline V gene lookup returns CDR1 SGDLS and CDR2 YYNGEE. The CDR3 reads CASSVGLAGEYEQYF. In DNA form, the CDR3 reads TGTGCCAGCAGCGTGGGACTAGCGGGCGAATACGAGCAGTACTTC.

The rearrangement links TRBV20-1 to TRBJ1-1, with a weak D call TRBD1 (5 bases). The CDR3 loop spans 11 amino acids. V gave up 2 bases and J gave up 7 bases, with 8 bases separating them. Germline V gives CDR1 DFQATT, CDR2 SNEGSKA (reference sequence). CDR3 residues: CSARWGDEAFF. CDR3 nucleotide sequence: TGCAGTGCTAGATGGGGGGATGAAGCTTTCTTT.

The rearrangement joins TRBV7-3 to TRBJ2-1, with 7 bases matching TRBD1. J lost 9 bases, V lost 2 bases, and 13 bases had no gene match. CDR3 length equals 16 residues. Germline V CDR1 and CDR2: SGHTA, FQGTGA. DNA for the CDR3: TGTGCCAGCAGCTTACACAGGGGCACGCAGACCAGTGAGCAGTTCTTC. This codes for CASSLHRGTQTSEQFF.

This sequence joins TRBV7-4 and TRBJ2-7; possible D gene TRBD1, 7 bases. Trimming took off 3 bases at V and 4 bases at J, with 13 bases between the two ends. This CDR3 region has 14 residues. Looked up from germline, CDR1 is SGHVT and CDR2 is SQSDAQ. The CDR3 reads CASSFRGTAYEQYF. The DNA of the CDR3 is TGTGCCAGCAGCTTCCGGGGGACAGCTTACGAGCAGTACTTC.

The chain couples TRBV7-2 to TRBJ2-3; 8 nucleotides align to TRBD2. The trim removed 1 base at V and 0 bases at J, leaving 9 bases unmatched. From germline, CDR1 is SGHTA and CDR2 FQGNSA. There are 18 residues in the CDR3. The CDR3 DNA is TGTGCCAGCAGCTTAGACCGGGGGGGGCTACCTAGCACAGATACGCAGTATTTT. Its translation is CASSLDRGGLPSTDTQYF.

This rearrangement joins TRBV10-2 to TRBJ2-3; tentatively, D is TRBD2 (7 bases). V shed 0 bases and J shed 2 bases, with 15 bases lying between them. Germline V lookup: CDR1 WSHSY, CDR2 SAAADI. The CDR3 is 17 amino acids. Here the CDR3 DNA reads TGCGCCAGCAGTGAGTCGAGTTACGGGGGGCTCACAGATACGCAGTATTTT. The encoded protein is CASSESSYGGLTDTQYF.

The sample holds a few counts of this clone. This rearrangement joins TRBV10-3 to TRBJ1-4, with D uncertain. CDR3 length: 13 residues. Germline CDR1 and CDR2: ENHRY and SYGVKD. V lost 3 bases and J lost 2, with 4 bases in between. The CDR3: CAISDSTNEKLFF. In DNA form, the CDR3 reads TGTGCCATCAGTGACAGCACTAATGAAAAACTGTTTTTT.

Only a few counts were recorded for this clone. V and J are TRBV20-1 and TRBJ2-1; D ambiguous. Germline V gene data show CDR1 as DFQATT and CDR2 as SNEGSKA (reference sequence). Trimming shortened V by 0 bases and J by 9 bases, and 6 bases separated the two germline ends. This CDR3 has 11 amino acids. This CDR3 reads CSARDGPEQFF. DNA for the CDR3: TGCAGTGCTAGAGACGGACCTGAGCAGTTCTTC.

The V and J genes are TRBV7-2 and TRBJ2-2; unclear D gene. CDR1 is SGHTA and CDR2 is FQGNSA in the germline V gene. The germline V and J ends were trimmed by 5 bases and 4 bases, with 8 bases remaining between them. The CDR3 length is 13 residues. This chain's CDR3 is CASSAQVTGELFF. As DNA, the CDR3 is TGTGCCAGCAGCGCTCAGGTCACCGGGGAGCTGTTTTTT.

The chain uses TRBV9 and TRBJ2-7; 7 positions match TRBD1. V shed 0 bases, J shed 3 bases, and the junction held 3 bases outside the gene matches. Germline-derived CDR1 and CDR2 are SGDLS and YYNGEE. The CDR3 spans 14 residues. The CDR3 spells CASSVATGHYEQYF. CDR3 DNA: TGTGCCAGCAGCGTAGCGACAGGGCACTACGAGCAGTACTTC.

The rearrangement uses TRBV19 and TRBJ1-2; no firm D call. The germline V and J ends were trimmed by 7 bases and 0 bases, with 12 bases remaining between them. This CDR3 comprises 14 residues. Per germline, CDR1 LNHDA and CDR2 SQIVND (reference sequence). CDR3 nucleotide sequence: TGTGCCAGTACTGACGACGCAGCTAACTATGGCTACACCTTC. This sequence encodes CASTDDAANYGYTF.

The chain recombines TRBV7-2 with TRBJ1-3, with a possible D match to TRBD1 (5 bases). CDR1 and CDR2 (germline): SGHTA, FQGNSA. Trimming pared 4 bases from V and 4 bases from J, leaving 17 bases between. This CDR3 comprises 16 residues. CDR3 sequence: CASSSPAGGTGNTIYF. The CDR3 DNA reads as TGTGCCAGCAGCTCCCCTGCTGGGGGTACGGGAAACACCATATATTTT.

This chain links TRBV7-8 with TRBJ1-5; D is undetermined. This CDR3 region has 12 residues. V was pared by 5 bases and J by 5 bases, with 7 bases between. Germline V gene data show CDR1 as SGHVS and CDR2 as FQNEAQ. The CDR3 loop is CASSPRDQPQHF. In DNA form, the CDR3 reads TGTGCCAGCAGCCCGAGGGATCAGCCCCAGCATTTT.

The chain is built from TRBV5-1 and TRBJ2-1, with D tentatively TRBD2 (6 bases). The germline CDR1 and CDR2 sequences are SGHRS and YFSETQ. This CDR3 contains 14 residues. The V end was cut by 3 bases, the J end by 6 bases, with 13 bases between. The CDR3 nucleotides are TGCGCCAGCAGCTGGACTACATTCGGCAATGAGCAGTTCTTC. Its translation is CASSWTTFGNEQFF.

The rearrangement links TRBV6-6 to TRBJ1-5; maybe TRBD1 (5 bases). Germline lookup yields CDR1 MNHNY and CDR2 SVGAGI (reference sequence). The V and J ends lost 11 bases and 5 bases respectively, with 13 bases between them. The CDR3 loop spans 12 amino acids. The CDR3 loop is CAAGGADQPQHF. Written as DNA, the CDR3 is TGTGCCGCGGGGGGTGCGGATCAGCCCCAGCATTTT.

The chain uses TRBV9 and TRBJ2-1; 7 positions agree with TRBD1. The CDR3 loop spans 15 amino acids. Trimming removed 0 bases from V and 4 bases from J; junction bases left unmatched: 4. Germline V gene lookup returns CDR1 SGDLS and CDR2 YYNGEE. The CDR3 here is CASSVEGGVYNEQFF. CDR3 coding DNA: TGTGCCAGCAGCGTAGAAGGGGGCGTGTACAATGAGCAGTTCTTC.

The V call is TRBV4-3, the J call TRBJ1-2; 8 nucleotides line up with TRBD1. Germline V gene data show CDR1 as LGHNA and CDR2 as YSLEER. V gave up 4 bases and J gave up 0 bases; unmatched junction bases: 7. This CDR3 is built from 16 residues. In nucleotides, the CDR3 is TGCGCCAGCAGCCGAGACAGGGGCGCGACTAACTATGGCTACACCTTC. Its protein is CASSRDRGATNYGYTF.

This clone was counted only a few times. The chain has TRBV29-1 and TRBJ2-3; TRBD2 matches 9 bases. Germline lookup yields CDR1 SQVTM and CDR2 ANQGSEA. The V gene end was trimmed by 4 bases and the J gene end by 6 bases; junction bases not matched to a gene: 14. CDR3 length: 16 amino acids. CDR3 nucleotides: TGCAGCGTTGGAGGTTTGGAGCGGGGGGTAGTTGATACGCAGTATTTT. Translation gives CSVGGLERGVVDTQYF.

The sample holds one count of this clone. The chain combines TRBV6-5 with TRBJ2-5; TRBD1 might be the D (6 bases). The germline V and J ends were trimmed by 8 bases and 5 bases, with 9 bases remaining between them. In germline, CDR1 is MNHEY, CDR2 SVGAGI. This CDR3 has 11 amino acids. CDR3 sequence (DNA): TGTGCCAGCTTGAGGGGGGAGACCCAGTACTTC. This encodes CASLRGETQYF.

This clone is categorized as medium-sized (0.01 to 0.1%). This chain joins TRBV12-5 and TRBJ2-1; TRBD2 is a possible D gene (5 bases). The germline gives CDR1 LGHNT, CDR2 FRNRAP. The CDR3 loop spans 14 amino acids. V lost 0 bases and J 5 bases, leaving 8 bases between the germline ends. The CDR3 region has the DNA TGTGCTAGTGGTTTGGTGGCGGGTAACAATGAGCAGTTCTTC. Its translation is CASGLVAGNNEQFF.

This clone came up a few times. The V gene is TRBV6-1, the J gene TRBJ2-4; D is perhaps TRBD2 (6 bases). The CDR3 spans 15 residues. Looked up from germline, CDR1 is MNHNS and CDR2 is SASEGT. V lost 6 bases and J lost 1, with 13 bases in between. CDR3: CASREGPTAKNIQYF. CDR3 bases: TGTGCCAGCAGGGAGGGGCCCACGGCCAAAAACATTCAGTACTTC.

V is TRBV7-2 and J is TRBJ1-5, with D unresolved. V lost 0 bases, J lost 0 bases, and 3 bases lay in between. Germline CDR1 reads SGHTA; CDR2 reads FQGNSA. The length of the CDR3 is 14 residues. CDR3 region: CASSLANSNQPQHF. For the CDR3, the DNA is TGTGCCAGCAGCTTAGCGAATAGCAATCAGCCCCAGCATTTT.

The chain links TRBV21-1 to TRBJ2-1; the listed D gene, TRBD2, was not tested against the DNA. TRBV21-1 is tagged as a pseudogene. This CDR3 spans 17 amino acids. CDR3 loop: CASSKPLAPASYNEQFF. The DNA for the CDR3 is TGTGCCAGCAGCAAACCCCTAGCGCCCGCTTCCTACAATGAGCAGTTCTTC.